The clone carrying this TCR beta chain was seen many times. Per germline, CDR1 SGHTA and CDR2 FQGNSA. The CDR3 consists of 13 residues. V lost 4 bases and J 0 bases, leaving 7 bases between the germline ends. The record originates from a study of molecular identifiers for immune sequencing clone quantification. Each CDR3 protein gets one entry after TCRdb re-called the PCR reads with MiXCR. The sample shows roughly 100,000 distinct CDR3 sequences, under 40% of them seen only once. The sample taken for sequencing was naive CD8+ T cells from blood, with Jurkat cell RNA spiked in. Subset in this sample: FACS-sorted CD8+CD4-CCR7+CD45RA+ naive T cells. The sequence derives from a human donor in good health. Some libraries in this study had Jurkat cell RNA spiked in. The chain carries TRBV7-2 and TRBJ2-7; D possibly uses TRBD1 or TRBD2 (5 bases each). CDR3 protein: CASSWDGSYEQYF. The CDR3 DNA reads TGTGCCAGCAGCTGGGACGGCTCCTACGAGCAGTACTTC.